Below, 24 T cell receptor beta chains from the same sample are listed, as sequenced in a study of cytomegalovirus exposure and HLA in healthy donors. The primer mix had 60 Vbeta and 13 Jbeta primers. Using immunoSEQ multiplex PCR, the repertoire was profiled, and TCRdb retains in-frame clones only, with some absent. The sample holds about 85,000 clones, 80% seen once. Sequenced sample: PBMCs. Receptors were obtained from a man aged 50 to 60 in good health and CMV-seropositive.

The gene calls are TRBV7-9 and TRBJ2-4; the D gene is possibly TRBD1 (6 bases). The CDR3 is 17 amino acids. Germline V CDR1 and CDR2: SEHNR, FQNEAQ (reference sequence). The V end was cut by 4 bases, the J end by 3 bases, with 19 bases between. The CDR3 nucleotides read TGTGCCAGCAGCTCAATGATCAGGGGCCGGGGCAAAAACATTCAGTACTTC. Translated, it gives CASSSMIRGRGKNIQYF.

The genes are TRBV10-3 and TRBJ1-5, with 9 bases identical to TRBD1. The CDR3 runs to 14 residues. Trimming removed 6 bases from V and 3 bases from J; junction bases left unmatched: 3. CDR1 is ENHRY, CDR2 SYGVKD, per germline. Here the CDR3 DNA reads TGTGCCATCAGCCGACAGGGGGACAATCAGCCCCAGCATTTT. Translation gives CAISRQGDNQPQHF.

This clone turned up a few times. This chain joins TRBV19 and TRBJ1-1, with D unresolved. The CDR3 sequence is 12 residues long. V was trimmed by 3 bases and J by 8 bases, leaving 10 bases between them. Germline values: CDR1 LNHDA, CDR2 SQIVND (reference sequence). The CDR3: CASSMDPGEAFF. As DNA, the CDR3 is TGTGCCAGTAGTATGGACCCGGGGGAAGCTTTCTTT. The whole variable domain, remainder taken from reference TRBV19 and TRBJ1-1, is DGGITQSPKYLFRKEGQNVTLSCEQNLNHDAMYWYRQDPGQGLRLIYYSQIVNDFQKGDIAEGYSVSREKKESFPLTVTSAQKNPTAFYLCASSMDPGEAFFGQGTRLTVV.

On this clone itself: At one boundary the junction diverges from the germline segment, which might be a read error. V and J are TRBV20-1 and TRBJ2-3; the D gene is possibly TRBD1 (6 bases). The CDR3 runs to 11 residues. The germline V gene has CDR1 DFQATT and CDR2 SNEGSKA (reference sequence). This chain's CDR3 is CSARGTTGQYF. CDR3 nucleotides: TGCAGTGCCAGAGGGACAACAGGGCAGTATTTT.

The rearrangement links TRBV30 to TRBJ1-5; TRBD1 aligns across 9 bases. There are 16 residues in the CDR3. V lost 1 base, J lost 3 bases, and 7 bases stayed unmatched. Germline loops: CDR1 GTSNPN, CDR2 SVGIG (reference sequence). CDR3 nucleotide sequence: TGTGCCTGGAGTGGGCGAAGACAGGGGGACAATCAGCCCCAGCATTTT. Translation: CAWSGRRQGDNQPQHF.

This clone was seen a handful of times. The DNA of the CDR3 is TGTGCCAGCAGCGACGGACTAGCGGGAGTCAATGAGCAGTTCTTC. It codes for CASSDGLAGVNEQFF. V usage is TRBV5-4 and J usage is TRBJ2-1; 13 positions match TRBD2. V shed 4 bases, J shed 6 bases, and the junction held 4 bases outside the gene matches. Germline V gene lookup returns CDR1 SGHNT and CDR2 YYREEE (reference sequence). The CDR3 runs 15 residues.

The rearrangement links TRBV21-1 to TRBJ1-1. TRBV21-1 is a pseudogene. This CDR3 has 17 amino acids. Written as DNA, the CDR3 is TGTGCCAGCAGTGAGGGTCTCAGACACCCTGTCGACACTGAAGCTTTCTTT. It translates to CASSEGLRHPVDTEAFF.

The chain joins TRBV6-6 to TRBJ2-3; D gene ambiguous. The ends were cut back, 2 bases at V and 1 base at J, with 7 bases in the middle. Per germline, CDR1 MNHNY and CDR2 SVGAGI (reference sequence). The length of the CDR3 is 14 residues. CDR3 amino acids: CASSYPSGTDTQYF. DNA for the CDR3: TGTGCCAGCAGTTACCCGAGCGGCACAGATACGCAGTATTTT.

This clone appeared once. The CDR3, as DNA: TGTGCCAGCTCACTACAGGGGAGGAACACTGAAGCTTTCTTT. This gives the protein CASSLQGRNTEAFF. This chain uses TRBV18 with TRBJ1-1; TRBD1 agrees at 7 bases. This CDR3 is built from 14 residues. V gave up 4 bases and J gave up 1 base; unmatched junction bases: 3. The germline V gene encodes CDR1 KGHSH and CDR2 LQKENI.

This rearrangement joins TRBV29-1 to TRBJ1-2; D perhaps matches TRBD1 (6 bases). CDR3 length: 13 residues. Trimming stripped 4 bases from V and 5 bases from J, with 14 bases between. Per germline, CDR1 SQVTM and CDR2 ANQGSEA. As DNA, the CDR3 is TGCAGCGTTGCTCCGACAGGAGGATATGGCTACACCTTC. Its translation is CSVAPTGGYGYTF. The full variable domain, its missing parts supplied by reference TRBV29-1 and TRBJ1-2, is SAVISQKPSRDICQRGTSLTIQCQVDSQVTMMFWYRQQPGQSLTLIATANQGSEATYESGFVIDKFPISRPNLTFSTLTVSNMSPEDSSIYLCSVAPTGGYGYTFGSGTRLTVV.

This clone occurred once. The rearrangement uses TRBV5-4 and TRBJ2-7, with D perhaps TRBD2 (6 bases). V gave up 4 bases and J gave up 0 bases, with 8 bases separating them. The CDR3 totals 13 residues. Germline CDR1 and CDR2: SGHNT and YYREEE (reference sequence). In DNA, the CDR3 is TGTGCCAGCAGCCCGGGACTCTCCTACGAGCAGTACTTC. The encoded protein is CASSPGLSYEQYF.

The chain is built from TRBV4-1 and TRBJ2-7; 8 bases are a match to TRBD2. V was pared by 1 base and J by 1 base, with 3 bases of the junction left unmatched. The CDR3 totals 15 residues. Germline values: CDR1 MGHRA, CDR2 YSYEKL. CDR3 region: CASSQGTSRSYEQYF. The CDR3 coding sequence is TGCGCCAGCAGCCAAGGGACTAGCCGGTCCTACGAGCAGTACTTC.

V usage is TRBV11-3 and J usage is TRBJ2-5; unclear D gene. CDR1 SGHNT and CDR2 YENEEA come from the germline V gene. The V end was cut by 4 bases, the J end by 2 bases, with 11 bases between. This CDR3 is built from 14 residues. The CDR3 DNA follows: TGTGCCAGCAGCTCCGCCCCGGGTCAAGAGACCCAGTACTTC. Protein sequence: CASSSAPGQETQYF.

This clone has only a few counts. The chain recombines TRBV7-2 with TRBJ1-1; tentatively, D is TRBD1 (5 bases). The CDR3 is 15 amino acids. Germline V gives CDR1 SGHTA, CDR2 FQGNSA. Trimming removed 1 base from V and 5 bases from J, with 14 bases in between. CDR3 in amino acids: CASSLGLSGLTEAFF. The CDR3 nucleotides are TGTGCCAGCAGCTTAGGTTTGTCAGGGCTTACTGAAGCTTTCTTT.

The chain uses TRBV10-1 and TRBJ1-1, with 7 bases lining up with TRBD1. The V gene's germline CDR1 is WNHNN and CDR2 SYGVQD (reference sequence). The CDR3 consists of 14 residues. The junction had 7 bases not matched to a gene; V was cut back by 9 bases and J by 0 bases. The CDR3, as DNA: TGCGCCAGTCGAGGGGGACAGATGAACACTGAAGCTTTCTTT. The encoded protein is CASRGGQMNTEAFF.

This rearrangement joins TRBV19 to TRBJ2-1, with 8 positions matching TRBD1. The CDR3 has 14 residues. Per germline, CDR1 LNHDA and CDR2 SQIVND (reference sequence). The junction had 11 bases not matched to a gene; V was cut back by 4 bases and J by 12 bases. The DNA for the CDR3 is TGTGCCAGTAGTAGTACTAGGGCCCAGGGGGCGCAGTTCTTC. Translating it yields CASSSTRAQGAQFF. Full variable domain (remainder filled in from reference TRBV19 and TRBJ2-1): DGGITQSPKYLFRKEGQNVTLSCEQNLNHDAMYWYRQDPGQGLRLIYYSQIVNDFQKGDIAEGYSVSREKKESFPLTVTSAQKNPTAFYLCASSSTRAQGAQFFGPGTRLTVL.

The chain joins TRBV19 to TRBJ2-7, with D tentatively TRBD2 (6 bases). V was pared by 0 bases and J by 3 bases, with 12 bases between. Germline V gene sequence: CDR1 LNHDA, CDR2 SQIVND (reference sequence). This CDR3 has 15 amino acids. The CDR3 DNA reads TGTGCCAGTAGTATAGAGGCGCAGGGAGGCTACGAGCAGTACTTC. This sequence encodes CASSIEAQGGYEQYF.

The CDR3 bases are TGTGCCAGCAGTTACCCACCGGGACGGGAGAAAAACATTCAGTACTTC. Its protein is CASSYPPGREKNIQYF. This sequence joins TRBV6-6 and TRBJ2-4, with D maybe TRBD2 (6 bases). CDR1 is MNHNY, CDR2 SVGAGI, per germline (reference sequence). This CDR3 comprises 16 residues. Trimming left V 2 bases short and J 4 bases short, with 15 bases between.

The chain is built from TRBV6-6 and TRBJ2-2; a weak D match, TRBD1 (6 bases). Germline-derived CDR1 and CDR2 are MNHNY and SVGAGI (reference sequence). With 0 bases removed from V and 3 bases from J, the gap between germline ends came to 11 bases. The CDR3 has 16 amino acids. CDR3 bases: TGTGCCAGCAGTTACTCAACAGGGCACGACACCGGGGAGCTGTTTTTT. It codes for CASSYSTGHDTGELFF.

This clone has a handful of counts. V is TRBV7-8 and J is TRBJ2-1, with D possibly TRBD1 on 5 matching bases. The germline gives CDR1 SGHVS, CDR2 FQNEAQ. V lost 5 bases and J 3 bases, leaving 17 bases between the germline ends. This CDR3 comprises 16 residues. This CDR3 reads CASSGPQGVNYNEQFF. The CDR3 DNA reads TGTGCCAGCAGCGGCCCCCAGGGTGTCAACTACAATGAGCAGTTCTTC. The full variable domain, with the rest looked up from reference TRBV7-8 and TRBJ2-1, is GAGVSQSPRYKVAKRGQDVALRCDPISGHVSLFWYQQALGQGPEFLTYFQNEAQLDKSGLPSDRFFAERPEGSVSTLKIQRTQQEDSAVYLCASSGPQGVNYNEQFFGPGTRLTVL.

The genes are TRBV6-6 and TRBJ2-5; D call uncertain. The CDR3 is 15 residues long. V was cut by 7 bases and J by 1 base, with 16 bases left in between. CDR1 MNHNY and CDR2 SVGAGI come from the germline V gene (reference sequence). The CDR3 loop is CASTLPYPGQETQYF. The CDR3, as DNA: TGTGCCAGCACCCTACCCTATCCCGGCCAAGAGACCCAGTACTTC.

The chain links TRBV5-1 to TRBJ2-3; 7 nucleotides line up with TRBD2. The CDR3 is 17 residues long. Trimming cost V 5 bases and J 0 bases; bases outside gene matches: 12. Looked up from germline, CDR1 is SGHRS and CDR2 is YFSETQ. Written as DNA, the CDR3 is TGCGCCAGCAGAAAAGGGCGGGAGACCCTAAGCACAGATACGCAGTATTTT. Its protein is CASRKGRETLSTDTQYF.

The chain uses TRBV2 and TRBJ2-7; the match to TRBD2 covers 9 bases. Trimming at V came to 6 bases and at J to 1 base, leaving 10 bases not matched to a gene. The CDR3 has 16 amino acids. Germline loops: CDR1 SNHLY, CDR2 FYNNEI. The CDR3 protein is CASSQGTTSGSYEQYF. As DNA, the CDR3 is TGTGCCAGCAGCCAGGGAACGACTAGCGGTTCCTACGAGCAGTACTTC.

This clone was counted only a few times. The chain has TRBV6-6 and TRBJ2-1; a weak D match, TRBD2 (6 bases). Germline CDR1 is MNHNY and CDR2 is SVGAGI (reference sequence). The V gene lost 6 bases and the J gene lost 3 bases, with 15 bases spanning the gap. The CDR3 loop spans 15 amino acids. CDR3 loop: CASSLLAEVYNEQFF. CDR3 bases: TGTGCCAGCAGCTTACTAGCCGAAGTCTACAATGAGCAGTTCTTC.